In this sample, the clone carrying this TCR beta chain turned up many times. No antigen is known for it. The sample originates from a study of early T cells in non-severe SARS-CoV-2 infection. Notes on the study in general: Private and CD4 specificities were missed by VDJdb matching, which favored anti-spike CD8 responses.

TCRdb reprocessed the 5' RACE reads via MiXCR and lists one record per CDR3 protein. The sample records roughly 52,000 distinct CDR3 sequences, 7% to 9% being singletons. Trimming removed 3 bases at V and 2 bases at J, with 8 bases between. CDR3 length: 13 residues. Germline CDR1 is MDHEN and CDR2 is SYDVKM. The TCR comes from an adult who was a healthcare worker with PCR-confirmed SARS-CoV-2 infection or an uninfected control (not recorded which). The chain links TRBV28 to TRBJ2-7; D not resolved. The sequenced sample was whole blood. CDR3 coding DNA: TGTGCCAGCAGTTTTCCCCCTCCCTACGAGCAGTACTTC. It is translated as CASSFPPPYEQYF.